The 30 T cell receptor beta chains below come from one sample, sequenced in a study of cytomegalovirus exposure and HLA in healthy donors. Primers for the PCR totalled 60 Vbeta and 13 Jbeta. Data came from immunoSEQ multiplex PCR; TCRdb stores just in-frame clones and leaves some out. Found here are about 120,000 clones, less than 80% of them singletons; the top ten hold 4% to 5%. The sample comprised PBMCs. The receptors come from a woman aged 40 to 50 in good health and CMV-seropositive.

The chain carries TRBV7-2 and TRBJ1-5; 8 bases are shared with TRBD1. V was pared by 4 bases and J by 6 bases, with 8 bases of the junction left unmatched. Germline V CDR1 and CDR2: SGHTA, FQGNSA. This CDR3 is built from 15 residues. The CDR3 DNA is TGTGCCAGCAGCTACGACCAGGGGGCGGGTCAGCCCCAGCATTTT. Translated: CASSYDQGAGQPQHF.

The chain is built from TRBV9 and TRBJ1-1; the D gene is possibly TRBD1 (5 bases). Trimming cost V 0 bases and J 5 bases, with 11 bases left between them. The germline V gene has CDR1 SGDLS and CDR2 YYNGEE. The CDR3 runs 14 residues. The CDR3 loop is CASSVGGGGTEAFF. CDR3 sequence (DNA): TGTGCCAGCAGCGTAGGGGGCGGGGGGACTGAAGCTTTCTTT.

This clone was counted only a few times. The chain carries TRBV7-6 and TRBJ2-5; a possible D gene is TRBD1 (5 bases). Gene TRBJ2-7 matches the end of the DNA better, so the J call may be wrong. The CDR3 sequence is 14 residues long. Germline V gene lookup returns CDR1 SGHVS and CDR2 FNYEAQ. The CDR3 sequence is CASSSDAGKYEQYF. CDR3 coding DNA: TGTGCCAGCAGCTCAGATGCAGGGAAATACGAGCAGTACTTC.

The gene calls are TRBV18 and TRBJ1-6; D unclear. The CDR3 spans 15 residues. Trimming cost V 3 bases and J 8 bases, with 14 bases left between them. In germline, CDR1 is KGHSH, CDR2 LQKENI. The CDR3 spells CASSPMTGMDSPLHF. The CDR3 DNA sequence: TGTGCCAGCTCACCTATGACGGGAATGGATTCACCCCTCCACTTT.

The chain employs TRBV7-3 and TRBJ2-7, with 8 positions matching TRBD2. CDR1 is SGHTA and CDR2 is FQGTGA in the germline V gene. The V segment lost 5 bases and the J segment 7 bases; nucleotides outside the gene matches: 10. This CDR3 comprises 14 residues. In DNA, the CDR3 is TGTGCCAGCAGCCCCGGGGGGGGAACGCGAGAGCAGTACTTC. This translates into CASSPGGGTREQYF.

The gene calls are TRBV7-3 and TRBJ2-5, with D unresolved. From germline, CDR1 is SGHTA and CDR2 FQGTGA. This CDR3 has 13 residues. The V end was cut by 7 bases, the J end by 4 bases, with 13 bases between. CDR3 in DNA: TGTGCCAGCACCTCACAACCGGGAGAGACCCAGTACTTC. This gives the protein CASTSQPGETQYF.

In its sample, this clone was seen a few times. V is TRBV2 and J is TRBJ1-6; possible D gene TRBD1, 5 bases. This CDR3 is built from 15 residues. The V end was cut by 4 bases, the J end by 4 bases, with 11 bases between. Per germline, CDR1 SNHLY and CDR2 FYNNEI. This chain's CDR3 is CASSAPQGYNSPLHF. DNA for the CDR3: TGTGCCAGCAGTGCCCCTCAGGGATATAATTCACCCCTCCACTTT.

This clone was observed once. The chain uses TRBV19 and TRBJ1-2, with D possibly TRBD1 on 5 matching bases. The CDR3 has 18 residues. The V gene lost 1 base and the J gene lost 6 bases, with 24 bases spanning the gap. Germline CDR1 is LNHDA and CDR2 is SQIVND (reference sequence). CDR3 sequence (DNA): TGTGCCAGTAGTATAGGGGGGACTTGGGCCATGGATACACATGGCTACACCTTC. Its protein product is CASSIGGTWAMDTHGYTF.

This clone was seen a handful of times. The gene calls are TRBV7-9 and TRBJ2-3, with 8 bases identical to TRBD1. CDR3 size: 15 residues. Germline V CDR1 and CDR2: SEHNR, FQNEAQ (reference sequence). Trimming took 5 bases from V and 3 from J; bases not matched to a gene: 7. In nucleotides, the CDR3 is TGTGCCAGCAGCCCCGGGACAGGCTCTACAGATACGCAGTATTTT. Translation gives CASSPGTGSTDTQYF.

The chain recombines TRBV25-1 with TRBJ2-5; 11 bases agree with TRBD2. Germline lookup yields CDR1 MGHDK and CDR2 SYGVNS. The CDR3 contains 15 residues. Trimming removed 5 bases from V and 5 bases from J; junction bases left unmatched: 7. The CDR3 bases are TGTGCCAGCAGTTTTAGCGGGAGGGCCTTGGAGACCCAGTACTTC. The encoded protein is CASSFSGRALETQYF. Full variable domain (rest looked up from reference TRBV25-1 and TRBJ2-5): EADIYQTPRYLVIGTGKKITLECSQTMGHDKMYWYQQDPGMELHLIHYSYGVNSTEKGDLSSESTVSRIRTEHFPLTLESARPSHTSQYLCASSFSGRALETQYFGPGTRLLVL.

This chain uses TRBV2 with TRBJ2-7; 10 nucleotides line up with TRBD2. The germline CDR1 and CDR2 sequences are SNHLY and FYNNEI. CDR3 length: 15 amino acids. J was trimmed by 3 bases and V by 4 bases; bases with no gene match: 6. CDR3 protein: CASSAQSGRGYEQYF. The CDR3 DNA reads TGTGCCAGCAGTGCCCAAAGCGGGAGGGGCTACGAGCAGTACTTC.

This sequence joins TRBV7-6 and TRBJ2-2; 10 bases are a match to TRBD1. This CDR3 has 19 amino acids. Looked up from germline, CDR1 is SGHVS and CDR2 is FNYEAQ. V shed 1 base, J shed 0 bases, and the junction held 8 bases outside the gene matches. The CDR3 loop reads CASSLVPGQGLSNTGELFF. The DNA of the CDR3 is TGTGCCAGCAGCTTAGTGCCGGGACAGGGGCTATCGAACACCGGGGAGCTGTTTTTT.

This clone appeared a few times. The chain links TRBV7-3 to TRBJ2-1, with a tentative D call TRBD1 (5 bases). Trimming shortened V by 2 bases and J by 5 bases, and 10 bases separated the two germline ends. The CDR3 is 14 amino acids. Germline CDR1 reads SGHTA; CDR2 reads FQGTGA. The CDR3 DNA sequence: TGTGCCAGCAGCTTAGGGGCAGGACACAATGAGCAGTTCTTC. Protein sequence: CASSLGAGHNEQFF.

The chain carries TRBV28 and TRBJ2-1; TRBD2 agrees at 11 bases. This CDR3 spans 13 amino acids. After removal of 6 bases from V and 9 bases from J, the junction contained 4 bases not matched to a gene. Germline V CDR1 and CDR2: MDHEN, SYDVKM. The CDR3 nucleotides read TGTGCCAGCAGGACTAGCGGGACTGGTGAGCAGTTCTTC. This sequence encodes CASRTSGTGEQFF. The whole variable domain, remainder taken from reference TRBV28 and TRBJ2-1, is DVKVTQSSRYLVKRTGEKVFLECVQDMDHENMFWYRQDPGLGLRLIYFSYDVKMKEKGDIPEGYSVSREKKERFSLILESASTNQTSMYLCASRTSGTGEQFFGPGTRLTVL.

A word on this clone: An end of the junction does not agree with germline; a read error may underlie this. Other DNA sequences from this sample encode an identical CDR3 as well. The rearrangement links TRBV29-1 to TRBJ2-7; 10 bases match TRBD2. The CDR3 contains 13 residues. Looked up from germline, CDR1 is SQVTM and CDR2 is ANQGSEA. The CDR3 region has the DNA TGCAGCGTTGAAAATGAACTAGCGGGGTGGCAGTACTTT. This gives the protein CSVENELAGWQYF.

The chain couples TRBV21-1 to TRBJ2-1; TRBD2, the table's D call, was not compared with the DNA. TRBV21-1 is a pseudogene. CDR3 length: 16 residues. CDR3 amino acids: CASSKVSRVTYNEQFF. The CDR3 DNA reads as TGTGCCAGCAGCAAAGTCTCTCGGGTAACTTACAATGAGCAGTTCTTC.

The chain uses TRBV2 and TRBJ2-1; 12 bases are shared with TRBD2. V was clipped by 7 bases and J by 0 bases; unmatched bases: 4. Germline V gene lookup returns CDR1 SNHLY and CDR2 FYNNEI. The CDR3 is made up of 16 amino acids. This chain's CDR3 is CASKWTSGISYNEQFF. DNA of the CDR3: TGTGCCAGCAAATGGACTAGCGGGATCTCCTACAATGAGCAGTTCTTC.

CDR3 sequence (DNA): TGTGCCAGCAGCTTCAGCTACGCCCGACAGGGCCAAGAGACCCAGTACTTC. Its translation is CASSFSYARQGQETQYF. This sequence joins TRBV7-8 and TRBJ2-5, with 7 bases fitting TRBD1. V gave up 3 bases and J gave up 1 base; unmatched junction bases: 11. The germline V gene encodes CDR1 SGHVS and CDR2 FQNEAQ. The CDR3 runs to 17 residues.

DNA of the CDR3: TGTGCCAGCAGCGCCGACAGGGGGCTATCTGAAGCTTTCTTT. Translating it yields CASSADRGLSEAFF. The gene calls are TRBV9 and TRBJ1-1; TRBD1 aligns across 10 bases. The CDR3 runs 14 residues. With V trimmed by 3 bases and J by 6 bases, 5 bases remained unmatched. Germline CDR1 and CDR2: SGDLS and YYNGEE.

This clone was detected only a few times. The chain carries TRBV7-8 and TRBJ1-6; 9 positions agree with TRBD1. With 6 bases clipped from V and 8 bases from J, the junction kept 11 bases outside the gene matches. Germline loops: CDR1 SGHVS, CDR2 FQNEAQ. The CDR3 has 16 residues. The CDR3 here is CASRHGTGSRDSPLHF. CDR3 coding DNA: TGTGCCAGCAGACACGGGACAGGGTCGCGGGATTCACCCCTCCACTTT.

The chain links TRBV18 to TRBJ2-6; D not resolved. The CDR3 extends over 15 amino acids. Per the germline V gene, CDR1 is KGHSH and CDR2 is LQKENI. Trimming removed 6 bases at V and 4 bases at J, with 13 bases between. The CDR3 DNA is TGTGCCAGCTCCCCGCAGGTCCCCGGGGCCAACGTCCTGACTTTC. It encodes CASSPQVPGANVLTF.

The chain uses TRBV5-1 and TRBJ2-7; 8 positions match TRBD2. This CDR3 comprises 14 residues. V was clipped by 4 bases and J by 5 bases; unmatched bases: 8. The germline CDR1 and CDR2 sequences are SGHRS and YFSETQ. This CDR3 reads CASSEREGGNEQYF. CDR3 sequence (DNA): TGCGCCAGCAGCGAACGGGAGGGTGGAAACGAGCAGTACTTC.

The chain links TRBV4-1 to TRBJ1-5; 10 bases map to TRBD1. The V gene end was trimmed by 0 bases and the J gene end by 3 bases; junction bases not matched to a gene: 5. The germline V gene encodes CDR1 MGHRA and CDR2 YSYEKL. This CDR3 comprises 17 residues. The CDR3 loop reads CASSQDSGTGANQPQHF. CDR3 bases: TGCGCCAGCAGCCAAGATAGTGGGACAGGGGCCAATCAGCCCCAGCATTTT.

The chain has TRBV10-2 and TRBJ1-4; 7 bases fit TRBD1. Germline V gene data show CDR1 as WSHSY and CDR2 as SAAADI. The length of the CDR3 is 14 residues. V shed 6 bases and J 4 bases; nucleotides not matched to a gene: 5. CDR3 nucleotide sequence: TGCGCCAGCAGCTGGGACAGATATAATGAAAAACTGTTTTTT. Its translation: CASSWDRYNEKLFF.

The V call is TRBV13, the J call TRBJ2-7, with 13 bases matching TRBD2. This CDR3 has 15 amino acids. J gave up 6 bases and V 5 bases, and 7 bases lay outside the gene matches. Per the germline V gene, CDR1 is PRHDT and CDR2 is FYEKMQ (reference sequence). The chain's CDR3 is CASSTGLAGAGEQYF. DNA for the CDR3: TGTGCCAGCAGCACTGGACTAGCGGGAGCAGGCGAGCAGTACTTC.

The chain has TRBV6-5 and TRBJ1-4; 10 bases agree with TRBD1. The germline CDR1 and CDR2 sequences are MNHEY and SVGAGI. V was pared by 8 bases and J by 5 bases, with 5 bases of the junction left unmatched. The CDR3 totals 14 residues. In nucleotides, the CDR3 is TGTGCCAGCCGGCCGGGACAGGGGAATGAAAAACTGTTTTTT. It is translated as CASRPGQGNEKLFF.

The rearrangement links TRBV30 to TRBJ2-3; TRBD2 aligns across 9 bases. The CDR3 is 15 amino acids. Per the germline V gene, CDR1 is GTSNPN and CDR2 is SVGIG (reference sequence). Unmatched junction bases numbered 5, after V lost 0 bases and J lost 4 bases. This CDR3 reads CAWSVGSGSADTQYF. For the CDR3, the DNA is TGTGCCTGGAGTGTTGGTAGCGGGAGTGCAGATACGCAGTATTTT.

This chain uses TRBV5-1 with TRBJ2-1; 12 positions match TRBD2. CDR3 length equals 19 residues. Germline V gene data show CDR1 as SGHRS and CDR2 as YFSETQ. V lost 0 bases and J lost 10; bases outside the gene matches: 17. CDR3 DNA: TGCGCCAGCAGCTTGGGACTAGCGGGAGATTTTGGGCCCGGGGGGGAGCAGTTCTTC. Amino acid sequence: CASSLGLAGDFGPGGEQFF.

V gene TRBV19 combines with J gene TRBJ1-1; D gene unclear. V was pared by 6 bases and J by 11 bases, with 13 bases between. From germline, CDR1 is LNHDA and CDR2 SQIVND (reference sequence). The CDR3 extends over 11 amino acids. The CDR3 spells CASRGRVTAFF. In DNA, the CDR3 is TGTGCCAGTAGGGGCAGAGTGACGGCTTTCTTT. Full variable domain (outside the CDR3, taken from reference TRBV19 and TRBJ1-1): DGGITQSPKYLFRKEGQNVTLSCEQNLNHDAMYWYRQDPGQGLRLIYYSQIVNDFQKGDIAEGYSVSREKKESFPLTVTSAQKNPTAFYLCASRGRVTAFFGQGTRLTVV.

The sample holds a few counts of this clone. The chain employs TRBV11-3 and TRBJ1-1; D gene unclear. Trimming pared 4 bases from V and 5 bases from J, leaving 14 bases between. The CDR3 has 14 amino acids. Per the germline V gene, CDR1 is SGHNT and CDR2 is YENEEA. Written as DNA, the CDR3 is TGTGCCAGCAGCTCGGACGGGGTTTGGACTGAAGCTTTCTTT. Protein: CASSSDGVWTEAFF.